This T cell receptor (beta chain) was captured by sequencing in a study of tumor-infiltrating lymphocytes in primary liver carcinoma. Trimming took off 5 bases at V and 0 bases at J, with 14 bases between the two ends. This CDR3 has 15 residues. The V gene's germline CDR1 is SGHDT and CDR2 YYEEEE. From roughly 18-30 mg of unsorted bulk tissue, DNA and RNA were co-extracted together. This clonotype was recorded many times. TCR beta cDNA was made from approximately 500 ng total RNA with a constant-region primer. Generation of the TCR beta libraries relied on three nested multiplex PCR rounds using slightly modified ARM-PCR. It was with TRBV1-TRBV30 forward primers and a C-beta reverse primer that the first two PCR rounds were run, at approximately 9 cycles each. Each CDR3 protein gets one entry after TCRdb re-called the multiplex PCR reads with MiXCR. The sample carries some 190,000 distinct CDR3 sequences, about 85% recorded once.

The rearrangement links TRBV5-6 to TRBJ1-1; D perhaps matches TRBD1 (5 bases). This TCR was recovered from a man aged 35 to 55 with primary liver carcinoma and hepatitis B virus infection. Source material: tumor tissue from primary liver carcinoma. CDR3 in amino acids: CASRWGGPMNTEAFF. The CDR3 DNA reads as TGTGCCAGCAGGTGGGGGGGTCCTATGAACACTGAAGCTTTCTTT. Looking up the rest from reference TRBV5-6 and TRBJ1-1 gives the full variable domain: DAGVTQSPTHLIKTRGQQVTLRCSPKSGHDTVSWYQQALGQGPQFIFQYYEEEERQRGNFPDRFSGHQFPNYSSELNVNALLLGDSALYLCASRWGGPMNTEAFFGQGTRLTVV.